These T cell receptor beta chains were read from a single sample in a study of T cells in Graves' hyperthyroidism and ophthalmopathy. One entry per CDR3 protein, called by TCRdb with MiXCR from the multiplex PCR reads. The table records more than 350,000 distinct CDR3 sequences, roughly 15% of them present only once. Sample: blood. These receptors were collected from a woman in her thirties with Graves' ophthalmopathy. CDR3s include the opening cysteine and the closing phenylalanine or tryptophan. The order of the fields is clone size, J gene, V gene, D gene, CDR3 protein, CDR3 DNA. A D gene is named only where the DNA matches it firmly. Some rows have no size entry. The others give once, few or many, or a class for an expanded clone.

abundance: .
j_gene: TRBJ2-3
v_gene: TRBV12-3/TRBV12-4
d_gene: TRBD2
CDR3aa: CASSLIPPGGGADTQYF
CDR3nt: TGTGCCAGCAGTTTAATCCCCCCGGGGGGGGGTGCAGATACGCAGTATTTT

abundance: many
j_gene: TRBJ2-1
v_gene: TRBV11-2
d_gene: .
CDR3aa: CASSLEGAVSYNEQFF
CDR3nt: TGTGCCAGCAGCTTAGAAGGGGCAGTGTCCTACAATGAGCAGTTCTTC

abundance: few
j_gene: TRBJ2-1
v_gene: TRBV5-1
d_gene: .
CDR3aa: CASSFEFNEQFF
CDR3nt: TGCGCCAGCAGCTTTGAGTTCAATGAGCAGTTCTTC

abundance: many
j_gene: TRBJ2-7
v_gene: TRBV20-1
d_gene: .
CDR3aa: CSARDWVGSSYEQYF
CDR3nt: TGCAGTGCTAGAGATTGGGTGGGCAGCTCCTACGAGCAGTACTTC

abundance: many
j_gene: TRBJ2-1
v_gene: TRBV18
d_gene: .
CDR3aa: CASSPWFKNSSYNEQFF
CDR3nt: TGTGCCAGCTCACCTTGGTTCAAAAATAGCTCCTACAATGAGCAGTTCTTC

abundance: many
j_gene: TRBJ2-1
v_gene: TRBV7-9
d_gene: .
CDR3aa: CASSFSGLPLPKSYNEQFF
CDR3nt: TGTGCCAGCAGCTTTTCGGGACTCCCTCTTCCCAAGTCCTACAATGAGCAGTTCTTC

abundance: many
j_gene: TRBJ2-3
v_gene: TRBV20-1
d_gene: .
CDR3aa: CSARVGIASRDTQYF
CDR3nt: TGCAGTGCTAGAGTTGGTATAGCGTCGCGGGATACGCAGTATTTT

abundance: many
j_gene: TRBJ2-7
v_gene: TRBV6-9
d_gene: TRBD1
CDR3aa: CASSYYRGEYSYEQYF
CDR3nt: TGTGCCAGCAGTTATTACAGGGGGGAATATTCCTACGAGCAGTACTTC

abundance: many
j_gene: TRBJ1-2
v_gene: TRBV6-6
d_gene: .
CDR3aa: CASSYSGGRYGYTF
CDR3nt: TGTGCCAGCAGTTACTCGGGAGGGAGGTATGGCTACACCTTC

abundance: .
j_gene: TRBJ1-2
v_gene: TRBV24-1
d_gene: .
CDR3aa: CATSDLDRNYGYTF
CDR3nt: TGTGCCACCAGTGATTTAGACAGAAACTATGGCTACACCTTC

abundance: many
j_gene: TRBJ2-2
v_gene: TRBV20-1
d_gene: .
CDR3aa: CSASGGWTGELFF
CDR3nt: TGCAGTGCGTCGGGGGGCTGGACCGGGGAGCTGTTTTTT

abundance: many
j_gene: TRBJ1-2
v_gene: TRBV2
d_gene: .
CDR3aa: CASLGANPTRDYGYTF
CDR3nt: TGTGCCAGCTTAGGAGCAAATCCTACTAGGGACTATGGCTACACCTTC

abundance: many
j_gene: TRBJ2-3
v_gene: TRBV18
d_gene: TRBD1
CDR3aa: CASSSETGDTQYF
CDR3nt: TGTGCCAGCTCATCCGAGACAGGGGATACGCAGTATTTT

abundance: many
j_gene: TRBJ1-6
v_gene: TRBV4-2
d_gene: TRBD1
CDR3aa: CASSQVQGAQASPLHF
CDR3nt: TGTGCCAGCAGCCAAGTACAGGGGGCGCAAGCTTCACCCCTCCACTTT

abundance: many
j_gene: TRBJ2-1
v_gene: TRBV12-3/TRBV12-4
d_gene: TRBD2
CDR3aa: CASSPSGVSYNEQFF
CDR3nt: TGTGCCAGCAGTCCGAGCGGGGTGTCCTACAATGAGCAGTTCTTC

abundance: many
j_gene: TRBJ2-3
v_gene: TRBV6-1
d_gene: .
CDR3aa: CASIPLITGIEEYF
CDR3nt: TGTGCCAGCATCCCATTGATCACCGGGATCGAGGAGTATTTT

abundance: .
j_gene: TRBJ2-5
v_gene: TRBV28
d_gene: .
CDR3aa: CASSFLPTGHQETQYF
CDR3nt: TGTGCCAGCAGTTTTTTACCGACAGGTCACCAAGAGACCCAGTACTTC

abundance: many
j_gene: TRBJ2-2
v_gene: TRBV20-1
d_gene: TRBD1
CDR3aa: CSARERGGSNTGELFF
CDR3nt: TGCAGTGCTAGAGAAAGAGGGGGCTCTAACACCGGGGAGCTGTTTTTT

abundance: many
j_gene: TRBJ2-3
v_gene: TRBV5-1
d_gene: .
CDR3aa: CASSLESGATTDTQYF
CDR3nt: TGCGCCAGCAGCTTGGAGTCGGGGGCGACCACAGATACGCAGTATTTT

abundance: many
j_gene: TRBJ2-1
v_gene: TRBV11-3
d_gene: TRBD2
CDR3aa: CASSHGGAWDEQFF
CDR3nt: TGTGCCAGCAGTCACGGGGGGGCCTGGGATGAGCAGTTCTTC

abundance: .
j_gene: TRBJ1-5
v_gene: TRBV20-1
d_gene: .
CDR3aa: CSLEIAGGNQPQHF
CDR3nt: TGCAGTCTCGAGATCGCAGGGGGCAATCAGCCCCAGCATTTT

abundance: many
j_gene: TRBJ1-4
v_gene: TRBV7-9
d_gene: .
CDR3aa: CASSRGSNEKLFF
CDR3nt: TGTGCCAGCAGCCGGGGGTCTAATGAAAAACTGTTTTTT

abundance: .
j_gene: TRBJ2-7
v_gene: TRBV7-9
d_gene: TRBD1
CDR3aa: CASSPQGAISEQYF
CDR3nt: TGTGCCAGCAGCCCACAGGGGGCAATAAGCGAGCAGTACTTC

abundance: few
j_gene: TRBJ2-3
v_gene: TRBV6-1
d_gene: .
CDR3aa: CASRLEGTDTQYF
CDR3nt: TGTGCCAGCAGATTGGAGGGGACAGATACGCAGTATTTT

abundance: once
j_gene: TRBJ2-1
v_gene: TRBV9
d_gene: TRBD2
CDR3aa: CASSVGGGGEGMVFF
CDR3nt: TGTGCCAGCAGCGTAGGCGGGGGGGGGGAGGGGATGGTGTTCTTC

abundance: many
j_gene: TRBJ1-4
v_gene: TRBV20-1
d_gene: .
CDR3aa: CSAPGGSEKLFF
CDR3nt: TGCAGTGCTCCTGGGGGAAGTGAAAAACTGTTTTTT

abundance: .
j_gene: TRBJ2-1
v_gene: TRBV6-2/TRBV6-3
d_gene: .
CDR3aa: CASILGGEGFF
CDR3nt: TGTGCCAGCATTTTAGGGGGGGAGGGGTTCTTC

abundance: .
j_gene: TRBJ1-2
v_gene: TRBV28
d_gene: .
CDR3aa: CASSFLQGLTNYGYTF
CDR3nt: TGTGCCAGCAGTTTCTTACAGGGCCTCACTAACTATGGCTACACCTTC

abundance: .
j_gene: TRBJ2-4
v_gene: TRBV7-2
d_gene: .
CDR3aa: CASSLGSGGALNIQYF
CDR3nt: TGTGCCAGCAGCTTAGGGTCTGGGGGGGCCCTGAACATTCAGTACTTC

abundance: .
j_gene: TRBJ2-7
v_gene: TRBV7-9
d_gene: .
CDR3aa: CASSWGGQSYEQYF
CDR3nt: TGTGCCAGCAGCTGGGGGGGACAGAGCTACGAGCAGTACTTC

abundance: few
j_gene: TRBJ1-5
v_gene: TRBV6-5
d_gene: .
CDR3aa: CASSYTHPQPQHF
CDR3nt: TGTGCCAGCAGTTACACTCACCCTCAGCCCCAGCATTTT

abundance: .
j_gene: TRBJ1-1
v_gene: TRBV29-1
d_gene: .
CDR3aa: CSVEPFGTENTEAFF
CDR3nt: TGCAGCGTTGAACCTTTTGGGACGGAGAACACTGAAGCTTTCTTT

abundance: many
j_gene: TRBJ1-1
v_gene: TRBV15
d_gene: .
CDR3aa: CATSTRTTMNTEAFF
CDR3nt: TGTGCCACCAGCACAAGGACAACCATGAACACTGAAGCTTTCTTT

abundance: .
j_gene: TRBJ1-3
v_gene: TRBV20-1
d_gene: .
CDR3aa: CSARGYGSGNTIYF
CDR3nt: TGCAGTGCTAGAGGGTACGGCTCTGGAAACACCATATATTTT

abundance: many
j_gene: TRBJ2-5
v_gene: TRBV28
d_gene: TRBD1
CDR3aa: CASSAKQGDQETQYF
CDR3nt: TGTGCCAGCAGTGCGAAACAGGGGGATCAAGAGACCCAGTACTTC